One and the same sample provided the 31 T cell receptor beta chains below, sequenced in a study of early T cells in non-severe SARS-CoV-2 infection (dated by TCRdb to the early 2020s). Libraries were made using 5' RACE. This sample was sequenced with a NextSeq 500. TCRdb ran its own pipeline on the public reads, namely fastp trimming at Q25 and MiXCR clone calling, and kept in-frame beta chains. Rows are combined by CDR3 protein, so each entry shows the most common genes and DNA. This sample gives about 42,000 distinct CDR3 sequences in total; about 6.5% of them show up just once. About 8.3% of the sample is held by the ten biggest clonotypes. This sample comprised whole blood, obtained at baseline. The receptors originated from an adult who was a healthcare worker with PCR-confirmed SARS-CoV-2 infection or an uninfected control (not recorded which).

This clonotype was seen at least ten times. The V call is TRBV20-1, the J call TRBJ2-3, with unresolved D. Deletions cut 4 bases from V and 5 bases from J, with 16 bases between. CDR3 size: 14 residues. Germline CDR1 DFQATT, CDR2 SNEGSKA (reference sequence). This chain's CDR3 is CSANGPPVLDTQYF. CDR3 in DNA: TGCAGTGCTAATGGCCCTCCCGTTTTAGATACGCAGTATTTT.

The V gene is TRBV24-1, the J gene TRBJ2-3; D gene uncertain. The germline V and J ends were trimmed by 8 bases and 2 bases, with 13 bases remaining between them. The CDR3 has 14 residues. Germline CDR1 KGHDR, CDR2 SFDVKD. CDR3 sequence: CATTPGQNTDTQYF. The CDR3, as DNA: TGTGCCACCACCCCCGGGCAGAACACAGATACGCAGTATTTT.

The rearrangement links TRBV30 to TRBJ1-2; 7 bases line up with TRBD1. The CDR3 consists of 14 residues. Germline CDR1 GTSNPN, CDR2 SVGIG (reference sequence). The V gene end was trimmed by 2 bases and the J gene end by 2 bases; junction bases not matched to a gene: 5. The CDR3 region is CAWSLTTGNYGYTF. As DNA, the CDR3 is TGTGCCTGGAGTTTAACGACAGGGAACTATGGCTACACCTTC.

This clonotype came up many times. The CDR3 nucleotides read TGTGCCAGCAGCTCAGCAGGCGGGGAACGAAAAACGCAGTATTTT. This encodes CASSSAGGERKTQYF. This sequence joins TRBV7-2 and TRBJ2-3, with a weak D call TRBD2 (6 bases). The CDR3 has 15 residues. CDR1 is SGHTA, CDR2 FQGNSA, per germline. The V end lost 4 bases, the J end lost 9 bases, and 20 bases lay between the germline ends.

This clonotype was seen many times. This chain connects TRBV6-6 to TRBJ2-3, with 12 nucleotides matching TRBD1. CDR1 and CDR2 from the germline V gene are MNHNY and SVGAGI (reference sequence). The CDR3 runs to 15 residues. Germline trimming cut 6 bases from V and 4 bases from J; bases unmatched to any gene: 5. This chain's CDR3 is CASSSGQGASDTQYF. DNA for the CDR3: TGTGCCAGCAGCTCGGGACAGGGGGCTTCAGATACGCAGTATTTT.

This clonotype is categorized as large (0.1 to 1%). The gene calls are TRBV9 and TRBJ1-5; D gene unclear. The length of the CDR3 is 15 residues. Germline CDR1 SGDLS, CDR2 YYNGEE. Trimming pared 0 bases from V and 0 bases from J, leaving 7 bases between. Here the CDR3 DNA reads TGTGCCAGCAGCGTAGGCCCGCTTAGCAATCAGCCCCAGCATTTT. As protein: CASSVGPLSNQPQHF.

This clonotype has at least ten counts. The CDR3 bases are TGCGCCAGCAGCCAGGGGGGCACTAATGAAAAACTGTTTTTT. It translates to CASSQGGTNEKLFF. V gene TRBV10-1 combines with J gene TRBJ1-4; 7 bases are shared with TRBD1. Germline CDR1 is WNHNN and CDR2 is SYGVQD (reference sequence). CDR3 length: 14 residues. The V and J ends lost 6 bases and 2 bases, in that order; junction bases with no gene match: 3.

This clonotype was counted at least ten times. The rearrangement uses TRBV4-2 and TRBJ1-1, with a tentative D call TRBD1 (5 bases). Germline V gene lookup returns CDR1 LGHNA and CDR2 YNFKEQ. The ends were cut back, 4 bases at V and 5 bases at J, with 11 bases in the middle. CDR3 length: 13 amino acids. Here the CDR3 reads CASSPAGETEAFF. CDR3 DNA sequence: TGTGCCAGCAGCCCTGCGGGGGAAACTGAAGCTTTCTTT.

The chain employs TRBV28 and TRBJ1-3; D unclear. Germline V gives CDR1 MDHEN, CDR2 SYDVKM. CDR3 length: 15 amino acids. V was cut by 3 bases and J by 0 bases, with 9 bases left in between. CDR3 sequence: CASSFLPNSGNTIYF. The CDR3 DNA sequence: TGTGCCAGCAGTTTTTTACCGAACTCTGGAAACACCATATATTTT.

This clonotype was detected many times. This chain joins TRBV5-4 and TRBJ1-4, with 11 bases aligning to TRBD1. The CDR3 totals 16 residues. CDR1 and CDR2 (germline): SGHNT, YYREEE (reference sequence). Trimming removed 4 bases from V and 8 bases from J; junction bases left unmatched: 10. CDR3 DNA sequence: TGTGCCAGCAGCCCGTGGCAGGGGACAGGGGGGGAAAAACTGTTTTTT. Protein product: CASSPWQGTGGEKLFF.

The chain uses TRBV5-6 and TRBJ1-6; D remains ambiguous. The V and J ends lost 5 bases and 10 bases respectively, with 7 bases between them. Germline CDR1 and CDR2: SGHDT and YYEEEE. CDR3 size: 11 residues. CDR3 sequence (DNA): TGTGCCAGCAGGGTTGGGTCACCCCTCCACTTT. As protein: CASRVGSPLHF.

The CDR3 loop reads CASSLRGLNYGYTF. In DNA form, the CDR3 reads TGTGCCAGCAGTTTAAGGGGGCTGAACTATGGCTACACCTTC. J is TRBJ1-2 and V is TRBV27, with 7 bases identical to TRBD1. The V and J ends lost 2 bases and 2 bases, in that order; junction bases with no gene match: 2. The CDR3 is 14 residues long. CDR1 and CDR2 (germline): MNHEY, SMNVEV (reference sequence).

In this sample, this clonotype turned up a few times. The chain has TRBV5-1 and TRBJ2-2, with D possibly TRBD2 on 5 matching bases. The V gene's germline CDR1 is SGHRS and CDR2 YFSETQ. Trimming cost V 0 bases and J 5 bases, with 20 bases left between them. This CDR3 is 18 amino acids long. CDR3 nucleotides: TGCGCCAGCAGCTTGGACCCTCGCGGCCGGACGGGGACCGGGGAGCTGTTTTTT. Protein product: CASSLDPRGRTGTGELFF.

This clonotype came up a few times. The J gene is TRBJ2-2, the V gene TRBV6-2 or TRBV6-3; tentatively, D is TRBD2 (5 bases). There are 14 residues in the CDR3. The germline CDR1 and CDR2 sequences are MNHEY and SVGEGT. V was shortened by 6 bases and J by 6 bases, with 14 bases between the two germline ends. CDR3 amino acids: CASRPGYPPGELFF. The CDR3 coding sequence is TGTGCCAGCAGGCCGGGATACCCGCCCGGGGAGCTGTTTTTT.

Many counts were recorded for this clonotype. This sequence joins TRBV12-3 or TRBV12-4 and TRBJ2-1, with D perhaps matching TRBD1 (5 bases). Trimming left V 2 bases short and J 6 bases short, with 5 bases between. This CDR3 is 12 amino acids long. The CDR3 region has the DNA TGTGCCAGCAGTTTAAGGGGCAATGAGCAGTTCTTC. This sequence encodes CASSLRGNEQFF.

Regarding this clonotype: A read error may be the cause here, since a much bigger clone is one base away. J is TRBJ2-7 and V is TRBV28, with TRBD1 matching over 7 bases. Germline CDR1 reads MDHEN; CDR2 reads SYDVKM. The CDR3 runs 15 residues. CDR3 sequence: CVSSLTGAEYYEQYF. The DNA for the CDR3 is TGTGTCAGCAGCCTTACAGGGGCAGAATACTACGAGCAGTACTTC. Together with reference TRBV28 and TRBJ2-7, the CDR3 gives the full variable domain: DVKVTQSSRYLVKRTGEKVFLECVQDMDHENMFWYRQDPGLGLRLIYFSYDVKMKEKGDIPEGYSVSREKKERFSLILESASTNQTSMYLCVSSLTGAEYYEQYFGPGTRLTVT.

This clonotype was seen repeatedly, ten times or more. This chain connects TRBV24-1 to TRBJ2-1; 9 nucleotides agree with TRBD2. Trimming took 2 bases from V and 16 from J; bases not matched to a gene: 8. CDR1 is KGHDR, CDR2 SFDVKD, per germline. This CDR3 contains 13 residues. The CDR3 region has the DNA TGTGCCACCAGTGATTCGGGACTAGCCCCCCAATTCTTC. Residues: CATSDSGLAPQFF.

This CDR3 reads CAISTGTRSYEQYF. The CDR3, as DNA: TGTGCCATCAGTACCGGGACAAGGTCCTACGAGCAGTACTTC. V usage is TRBV10-3 and J usage is TRBJ2-7, with D possibly being TRBD1 (6 bases). The V end was cut by 5 bases, the J end by 1 base, with 12 bases between. This CDR3 region has 14 residues. In germline, CDR1 is ENHRY, CDR2 SYGVKD.

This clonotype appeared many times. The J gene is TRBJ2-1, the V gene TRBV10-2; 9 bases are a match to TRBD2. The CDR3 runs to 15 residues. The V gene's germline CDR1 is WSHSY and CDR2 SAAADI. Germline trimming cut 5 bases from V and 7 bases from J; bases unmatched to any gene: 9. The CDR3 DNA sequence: TGCGCCAGCAGTATTCTAGCGGGGAGCGCAAATGAGCAGTTCTTC. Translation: CASSILAGSANEQFF.

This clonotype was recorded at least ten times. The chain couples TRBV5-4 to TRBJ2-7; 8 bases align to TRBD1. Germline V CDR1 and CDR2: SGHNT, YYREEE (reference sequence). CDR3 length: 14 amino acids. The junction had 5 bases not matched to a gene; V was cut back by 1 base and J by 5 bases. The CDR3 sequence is CASSLTTGVDEQYF. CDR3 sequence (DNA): TGTGCCAGCAGCTTGACGACAGGGGTAGACGAGCAGTACTTC.

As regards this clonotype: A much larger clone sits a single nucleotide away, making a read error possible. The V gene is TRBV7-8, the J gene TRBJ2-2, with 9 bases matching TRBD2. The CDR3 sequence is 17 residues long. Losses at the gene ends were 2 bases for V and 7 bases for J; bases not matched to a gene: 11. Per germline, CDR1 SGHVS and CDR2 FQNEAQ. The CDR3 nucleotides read TGTGCCAGCAGCTTACCCGCTAGCGGGGCTTTCATCGGGGAGCTGTTTTTT. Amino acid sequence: CASSLPASGAFIGELFF.

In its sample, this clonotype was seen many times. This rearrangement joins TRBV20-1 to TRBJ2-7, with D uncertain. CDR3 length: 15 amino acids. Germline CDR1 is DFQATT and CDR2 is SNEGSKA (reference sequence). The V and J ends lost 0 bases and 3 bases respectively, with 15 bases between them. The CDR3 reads CSARETGQVDYEQYF. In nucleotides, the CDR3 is TGCAGTGCTAGAGAAACGGGCCAAGTCGACTACGAGCAGTACTTC.

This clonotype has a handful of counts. The CDR3 loop is CASSIPGTGGSYNEQFF. CDR3 in DNA: TGTGCCAGCAGCATACCCGGAACAGGGGGTAGTTACAATGAGCAGTTCTTC. The chain has TRBV13 and TRBJ2-1; 8 bases align to TRBD1. CDR1 PRHDT and CDR2 FYEKMQ come from the germline V gene (reference sequence). The trim removed 5 bases at V and 4 bases at J, leaving 13 bases unmatched. CDR3 size: 17 residues.

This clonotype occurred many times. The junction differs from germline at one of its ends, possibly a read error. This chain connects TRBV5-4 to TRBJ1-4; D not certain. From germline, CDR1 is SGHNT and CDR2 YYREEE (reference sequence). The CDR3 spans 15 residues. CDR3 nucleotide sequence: TGTGTCAGCAGCAAACTGGACGGAACTAATGAAAAACTGTTTTTT. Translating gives CVSSKLDGTNEKLFF. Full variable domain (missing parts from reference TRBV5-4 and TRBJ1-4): ETGVTQSPTHLIKTRGQQVTLRCSSQSGHNTVSWYQQALGQGPQFIFQYYREEENGRGNFPPRFSGLQFPNYSSELNVNALELDDSALYLCVSSKLDGTNEKLFFGSGTQLSVL.

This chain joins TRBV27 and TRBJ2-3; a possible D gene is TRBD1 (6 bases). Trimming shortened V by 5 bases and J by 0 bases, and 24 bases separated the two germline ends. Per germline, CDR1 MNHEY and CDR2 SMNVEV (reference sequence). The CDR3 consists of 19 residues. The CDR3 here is CASSPIQHRTVSSTDTQYF. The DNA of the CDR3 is TGTGCCAGCAGTCCAATACAGCACCGGACAGTATCTAGCACAGATACGCAGTATTTT.

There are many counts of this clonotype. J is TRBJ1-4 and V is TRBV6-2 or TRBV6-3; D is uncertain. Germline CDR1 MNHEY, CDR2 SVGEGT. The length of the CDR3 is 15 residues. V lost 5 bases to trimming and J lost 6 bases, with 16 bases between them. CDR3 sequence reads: CASSPPRARDEKLFF. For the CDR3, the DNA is TGTGCCAGCAGTCCTCCGAGGGCGCGGGATGAAAAACTGTTTTTT.

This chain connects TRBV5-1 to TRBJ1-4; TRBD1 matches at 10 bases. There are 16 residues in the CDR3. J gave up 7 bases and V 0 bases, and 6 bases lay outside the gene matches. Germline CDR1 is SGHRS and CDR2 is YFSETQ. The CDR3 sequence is CASSLVGRTGGEKLFF. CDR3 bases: TGCGCCAGCAGCTTGGTGGGTCGGACAGGGGGTGAAAAACTGTTTTTT.

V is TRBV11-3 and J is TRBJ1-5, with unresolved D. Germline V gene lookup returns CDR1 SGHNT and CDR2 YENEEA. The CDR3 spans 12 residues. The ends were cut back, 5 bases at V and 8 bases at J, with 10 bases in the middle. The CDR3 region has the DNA TGTGCCAGCAGCCGGACGACGGAGCCCCAGCATTTT. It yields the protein CASSRTTEPQHF.

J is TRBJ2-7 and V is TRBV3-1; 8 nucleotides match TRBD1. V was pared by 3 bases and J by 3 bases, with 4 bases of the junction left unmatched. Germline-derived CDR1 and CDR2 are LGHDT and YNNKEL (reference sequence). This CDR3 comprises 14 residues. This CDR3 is CASSQGDRFYEQYF. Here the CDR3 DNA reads TGTGCCAGCAGCCAGGGGGACAGGTTCTACGAGCAGTACTTC.

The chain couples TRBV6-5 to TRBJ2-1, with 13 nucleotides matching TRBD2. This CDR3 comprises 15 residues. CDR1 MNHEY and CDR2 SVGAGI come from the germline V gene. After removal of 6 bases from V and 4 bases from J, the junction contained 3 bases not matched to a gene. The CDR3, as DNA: TGTGCCAGCAGACGGACTAGCGGGGGTTACAATGAGCAGTTCTTC. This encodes CASRRTSGGYNEQFF.

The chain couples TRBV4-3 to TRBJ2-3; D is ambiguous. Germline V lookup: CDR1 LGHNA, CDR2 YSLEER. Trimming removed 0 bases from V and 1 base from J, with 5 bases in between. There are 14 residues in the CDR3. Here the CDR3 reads CASSQDAGTDTQYF. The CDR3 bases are TGCGCCAGCAGCCAAGACGCGGGCACAGATACGCAGTATTTT.